This record concerns one TCR beta chain sequence. These data come from a study of blood T cell repertoires in COVID-19. Across the whole study: Some COVID-19 samples were acute and others convalescent; all came from the United States, Italy and Spain. From T cells, B-cell-depleted T cells, or PBMCs came the material, which was cDNA or gDNA.

The CDR3 is 14 residues long. CDR1 SNHLY and CDR2 FYNNEI come from the germline V gene. V gave up 3 bases and J gave up 6 bases; unmatched junction bases: 6. Original analysis: Reference gene primer amplification in the assay estimated nucleated cell counts. Clones were sequenced by immunoSEQ multiplex PCR, and TCRdb holds only the in-frame ones, with some missing. V and J calls and clone size are those listed in that table; D and trimming were worked out from the DNA. The data contain around 100,000 clones, approximately 85% of them singletons. The specimen was peripheral blood. The sequence was collected from a middle-aged man with acute or convalescent COVID-19. The chain couples TRBV2 to TRBJ2-7, with 9 bases matching TRBD1. DNA of the CDR3: TGTGCCAGCAGTGAGGACAGGGGTATAAGCGAGCAGTACTTC. Translated: CASSEDRGISEQYF.